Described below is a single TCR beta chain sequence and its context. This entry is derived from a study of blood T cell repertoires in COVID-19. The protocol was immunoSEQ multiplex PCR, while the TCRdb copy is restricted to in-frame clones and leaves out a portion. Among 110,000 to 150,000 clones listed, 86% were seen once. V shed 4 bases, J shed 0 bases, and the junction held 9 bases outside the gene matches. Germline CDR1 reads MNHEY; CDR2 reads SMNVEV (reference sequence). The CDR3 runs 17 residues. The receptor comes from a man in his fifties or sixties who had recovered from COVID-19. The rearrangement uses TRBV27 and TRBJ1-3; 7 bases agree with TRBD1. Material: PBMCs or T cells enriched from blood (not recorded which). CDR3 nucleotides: TGTGCCAGCAGTTCCCAGGGGGGCCCCCGCTCTGGAAACACCATATATTTT. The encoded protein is CASSSQGGPRSGNTIYF.